This T cell receptor (beta chain) emerged from a study of T cell responses to AZD1222 COVID-19 vaccine. Sequencing used immunoSEQ multiplex PCR; TCRdb keeps in-frame clones, though not all of them. The data hold under 150,000 clones, with around 94% observed a single time. CDR3 length equals 13 residues. The V gene's germline CDR1 is SEHNR and CDR2 FQNEAQ (reference sequence). The V end lost 1 base, the J end lost 4 bases, and 7 bases lay between the germline ends. The gene calls are TRBV7-9 and TRBJ1-2, with D possibly being TRBD1 (6 bases). This sequence was found in an adult who received the AZD1222 COVID-19 vaccine. This specimen was peripheral blood, taken 28 days after the second AZD1222 dose. The CDR3 here is CASSLEQGYGYTF. As DNA, the CDR3 is TGTGCCAGCAGCTTAGAACAGGGCTATGGCTACACCTTC.